The source of this T cell receptor beta chain is a study of shared clonotypes between healthy human individuals. Comments on this clone: Antigen: not known.

Naive-designated CD8 cells lacked CD45RO, were positively enriched for CCR7, and omitted terminally differentiated effector memory CD45RA+ cells. Donors included only healthy HIV-negative adults lacking recent acute infections or vaccinations. Deep-level assay runs were performed. Sequencing used immunoSEQ multiplex PCR; TCRdb keeps in-frame clones, though not all of them. The table has hundreds of thousands of clones, 96% seen once; the top ten hold roughly 0.1%. Notes on the study in general: Clonotypes that were shared across a handful of donors made up 4% to 6% of naive CD4 clonotypes. Large depth notwithstanding, sorted-subset sequencing proved incomplete by rarefaction.

There are 14 residues in the CDR3. Germline CDR1 SEHNR, CDR2 FQNEAQ (reference sequence). Trimming pared 3 bases from V and 6 bases from J, leaving 14 bases between. The sequence derives from a woman aged 25 to 39 in good health. The chain uses TRBV7-9 and TRBJ1-2; D gene uncertain. Material: naive CD8+ T cells sorted from blood. The CDR3 protein is CASSFREGSDGYTF. Here the CDR3 DNA reads TGTGCCAGCAGCTTTCGGGAAGGCTCCGATGGCTACACCTTC.